This T cell receptor (beta chain) was observed in a study of blood T cells in healthy people across ages. This clonotype has a count of ten or more. What it binds is unknown. Regarding the study as a whole: Naive and antigen-experienced cells could not be conclusively compared, given unsorted PBMCs. Among T cells, TCR beta diversity per million cells dropped roughly linearly as age rose.

Germline loops: CDR1 SGHRS, CDR2 YFSETQ. J was trimmed by 6 bases and V by 4 bases; bases with no gene match: 5. CDR3 length equals 14 residues. With a J-beta primer mix and a sample-barcoded 5' primer, a second PCR ran about 6 to 11 cycles. A 12-random-nucleotide template-switch adaptor tagged each cDNA molecule. MiXCR, run by TCRdb on the 5' RACE reads, gives a single entry per CDR3 protein. Of hundreds of thousands of distinct CDR3 sequences in the sample, 25% to 35% were seen once. This TCR was sampled from an elderly woman in good health. The V call is TRBV5-1, the J call TRBJ1-4; 8 bases map to TRBD1. Sequencing was carried out using blood. The CDR3 is CASSPGQGYEKLFF. The DNA of the CDR3 is TGCGCCAGCAGCCCCGGACAGGGATATGAAAAACTGTTTTTT.